This is a list of T cell receptor beta chains from one sample in a study of cytomegalovirus exposure and HLA in healthy donors. Data came from immunoSEQ multiplex PCR; TCRdb stores just in-frame clones and leaves some out. The sample shows 70,000 to 95,000 clones, roughly four fifths of them seen only once. Sequencing was carried out using PBMCs. These receptors all stem from a human donor in good health. CDR3s include the opening cysteine and the closing phenylalanine or tryptophan. A D gene is named only where the DNA matches it firmly. Clone size is shown for a subset of rows, as once, few, many or a class of expanded clone.

V: TRBV11-3; D: TRBD2; size: .; J: TRBJ2-1; length: 14; DNA: TGTGCCAGCAGCTTGACTAGCGGGGGGAATGAGCAGTTCTTC; CDR3: CASSLTSGGNEQFF
V: TRBV27; D: .; size: .; J: TRBJ2-5; length: 15; DNA: TGTGCCAGCGCCCGTAGGCCAGGGATTGCAGAGACCCAGTACTTC; CDR3: CASARRPGIAETQYF
V: TRBV30; D: .; size: .; J: TRBJ1-4; length: 12; DNA: TGTGCCTCCAGGCAGGGGTTAGAAAAACTGTTTTTT; CDR3: CASRQGLEKLFF
V: TRBV30; D: TRBD1; size: medium-sized; J: TRBJ1-1; length: 14; DNA: TGTGCCTGGGTGCCCGGGACAGGAGGTACTGAAGCTTTCTTT; CDR3: CAWVPGTGGTEAFF
V: TRBV4-1; D: .; size: .; J: TRBJ1-6; length: 15; DNA: TGCGCCAGCAGCCATAGGGGTACTTATAATTCACCCCTCCACTTT; CDR3: CASSHRGTYNSPLHF
V: TRBV15; D: .; size: .; J: TRBJ1-4; length: 15; DNA: TGTGCCACCAGCAGAGACAAATTCGGGGATGAAAAACTGTTTTTT; CDR3: CATSRDKFGDEKLFF
V: TRBV13; D: .; size: .; J: TRBJ1-5; length: 13; DNA: TGTGCCAGCAGCTTAGGGGAGGATCAGCCCCAGCATTTT; CDR3: CASSLGEDQPQHF
V: TRBV7-9; D: .; size: .; J: TRBJ1-6; length: 14; DNA: TGTGCCAGCAGCTTAGCGCAGGGGAATTCACCCCTCCACTTT; CDR3: CASSLAQGNSPLHF
V: TRBV4-2; D: .; size: few; J: TRBJ2-7; length: 15; DNA: TGTGCCAGCAGCCAAGGTGACGGGGGCTCCTACGAGCAGTACTTC; CDR3: CASSQGDGGSYEQYF
V: TRBV2; D: .; size: .; J: TRBJ1-5; length: 12; DNA: TGTGCCAGCAGTCGGGAGACTCGGCCCCAGCATTTT; CDR3: CASSRETRPQHF
V: TRBV6-4; D: .; size: once; J: TRBJ1-2; length: 14; DNA: TGTGCCAGCAGCGCTTACAGCCGGTCTTATGGCTACACCTTC; CDR3: CASSAYSRSYGYTF
V: TRBV25-1; D: .; size: .; J: TRBJ2-7; length: 11; DNA: TGTGCCAGCAGTGAATTCATGGAGCAGTACTTC; CDR3: CASSEFMEQYF
V: TRBV7-2; D: .; size: .; J: TRBJ1-5; length: 15; DNA: TGTGCCAGCAGTCAAGACAGTTATAGCAATCAGCCCCAGCATTTT; CDR3: CASSQDSYSNQPQHF
V: TRBV6-1; D: TRBD1; size: .; J: TRBJ1-5; length: 19; DNA: TGTGCCAGCAGTGATCCCGGGACAGTACAGGATATGAGCAATCAGCCCCAGCATTTT; CDR3: CASSDPGTVQDMSNQPQHF
V: TRBV9; D: .; size: .; J: TRBJ1-1; length: 14; DNA: TGTGCCAGCAGCGTAGCAGTCATGAACACTGAAGCTTTCTTT; CDR3: CASSVAVMNTEAFF
V: TRBV9; D: .; size: once; J: TRBJ2-2; length: 16; DNA: TGTGCCAGCAGCGTAGGAAGGACTTGGAACACCGGGGAGCTGTTTTTT; CDR3: CASSVGRTWNTGELFF
V: TRBV4-2; D: TRBD1; size: .; J: TRBJ1-5; length: 15; DNA: TGTGCCAGCAGCCAAGAATCAACAGGGGTTCAGCCCCAGCATTTT; CDR3: CASSQESTGVQPQHF
V: TRBV2; D: TRBD1; size: .; J: TRBJ1-5; length: 14; DNA: TGTGCCAGCACAAGACAGGGTGGAAATCAGCCCCAGCATTTT; CDR3: CASTRQGGNQPQHF
V: TRBV5-6; D: TRBD2; size: .; J: TRBJ2-5; length: 15; DNA: TGTGCCAGCAGCTTGGCCCTAGCGGGGGGTGAGACCCAGTACTTC; CDR3: CASSLALAGGETQYF
V: TRBV5-6; D: .; size: .; J: TRBJ2-7; length: 12; DNA: TGTGCCAGCAGCTCGGGGATCTACGAGCAGTACTTC; CDR3: CASSSGIYEQYF
V: TRBV5-5; D: TRBD1; size: .; J: TRBJ1-3; length: 15; DNA: TGTGCCAGCAGCTCCGGGACAGGGGCCGGAAACACCATATATTTT; CDR3: CASSSGTGAGNTIYF
V: TRBV2; D: .; size: once; J: TRBJ2-7; length: 17; DNA: TGTGCCAGCAGTAACTCCCCTGGGGAGGAGAGCTCCTACGAGCAGTACTTC; CDR3: CASSNSPGEESSYEQYF
V: TRBV7-2; D: .; size: .; J: TRBJ1-5; length: 17; DNA: TGTGCCAGCAGCTTAGCATTGGCAGGCTATAGCAATCAGCCCCAGCATTTT; CDR3: CASSLALAGYSNQPQHF
V: TRBV6-4; D: TRBD2; size: .; J: TRBJ2-3; length: 16; DNA: TGTGCCAGCAGTGAACTAGCGGGGGGGCCTTCAGATACGCAGTATTTT; CDR3: CASSELAGGPSDTQYF
V: TRBV19; D: TRBD2; size: .; J: TRBJ2-1; length: 14; DNA: TGTGCCAGTAGTGGTTCGGGGGGGCTGAATGAGCAGTTCTTC; CDR3: CASSGSGGLNEQFF
V: TRBV7-8; D: .; size: .; J: TRBJ1-1; length: 14; DNA: TGTGCCAGCAGCTTAGTCCGGGACTACACTGAAGCTTTCTTT; CDR3: CASSLVRDYTEAFF